One and the same sample provided the 11 T cell receptor beta chains below, sequenced in a study of T cell repertoires in cytomegalovirus infection. From the reads, TCRdb called clonotypes with MiXCR, one entry per CDR3 protein. The table records approximately 97,000 distinct CDR3 sequences, more than 15% of them present only once. Input material: PBMCs. The origin of the receptors is a human donor in good health (CMV status not recorded). Some clones in this sample may be carry-over from other donors' samples.

V usage is TRBV7-6 and J usage is TRBJ2-2, with D perhaps matching TRBD1 or TRBD2 (6 bases each). V dropped 3 bases and J dropped 5 bases, with 19 bases sitting between them. This CDR3 is 17 amino acids long. In germline, CDR1 is SGHVS, CDR2 FNYEAQ. For the CDR3, the DNA is TGTGCCAGCAGCTTCAGACCTACCGGGGGCGGGACCGGGGAGCTGTTTTTT. Amino acid sequence: CASSFRPTGGGTGELFF.

This clonotype was recorded many times. The rearrangement joins TRBV7-2 to TRBJ1-1; tentative D call: TRBD1 (6 bases). The CDR3 contains 13 residues. Trimming cost V 7 bases and J 4 bases, with 13 bases left between them. Germline lookup yields CDR1 SGHTA and CDR2 FQGNSA. The CDR3 DNA is TGTGCCAGCATAGAGGGGGAGGGCACTGAAGCTTTCTTT. It encodes CASIEGEGTEAFF.

Only a few counts were recorded for this clonotype. The chain combines TRBV7-6 with TRBJ2-7; possible D gene TRBD1, 6 bases. Trimming removed 3 bases at V and 4 bases at J, with 7 bases between. The CDR3 has 12 residues. From germline, CDR1 is SGHVS and CDR2 FNYEAQ. The CDR3 reads CASSFQGYEQYF. CDR3 in DNA: TGTGCCAGCAGCTTCCAGGGGTACGAGCAGTACTTC.

This clonotype has ten or more counts. This rearrangement joins TRBV7-2 to TRBJ1-1, with a weak D call TRBD1 (6 bases). V was clipped by 2 bases and J by 4 bases, with 14 bases between them. CDR3 length equals 15 residues. The germline V gene encodes CDR1 SGHTA and CDR2 FQGNSA. CDR3 DNA: TGTGCCAGCAGCTTACAGGGGACAATCCCCACTGAAGCTTTCTTT. As protein: CASSLQGTIPTEAFF.

The V and J genes are TRBV7-9 and TRBJ1-2; D uncertain. Germline V gives CDR1 SEHNR, CDR2 FQNEAQ (reference sequence). The CDR3 contains 13 residues. The V and J ends lost 11 bases and 0 bases respectively, with 13 bases between them. In nucleotides, the CDR3 is TGTGCCGGCGAGACGGGAGCTAACTATGGCTACACCTTC. This gives the protein CAGETGANYGYTF.

This clonotype occurred a few times. The chain has TRBV10-3 and TRBJ1-4, with D perhaps TRBD1 (6 bases). Trimming left V 6 bases short and J 7 bases short, with 18 bases between. CDR1 ENHRY and CDR2 SYGVKD come from the germline V gene. The CDR3 loop spans 15 amino acids. The CDR3 here is CAISDSPGHVEKLFF. The CDR3 region has the DNA TGTGCCATCAGCGACAGTCCGGGACACGTTGAAAAACTGTTTTTT.

This clonotype was seen at least ten times. For the CDR3, the DNA is TGTGCCAGCAGCCAAGAAGGCCCGAGGGACTACAATGAGCAGTTCTTC. It encodes CASSQEGPRDYNEQFF. This rearrangement joins TRBV14 to TRBJ2-1, with a weak D call TRBD2 (5 bases). In germline, CDR1 is SGHDN, CDR2 FVKESK. Trimming shortened V by 0 bases and J by 3 bases, and 12 bases separated the two germline ends. The CDR3 sequence is 16 residues long.

V and J are TRBV24-1 and TRBJ2-3, with D perhaps TRBD2 (6 bases). CDR1 is KGHDR and CDR2 is SFDVKD in the germline V gene. This CDR3 has 15 amino acids. V was shortened by 4 bases and J by 4 bases, with 14 bases between the two germline ends. Here the CDR3 reads CATSEPSPGADTQYF. The CDR3 DNA sequence: TGTGCCACCAGTGAGCCAAGTCCGGGGGCAGATACGCAGTATTTT.

The chain joins TRBV6-1 to TRBJ2-1; D gene uncertain. This CDR3 comprises 13 residues. The ends were cut back, 10 bases at V and 9 bases at J, with 19 bases in the middle. Germline loops: CDR1 MNHNS, CDR2 SASEGT. This CDR3 reads CATTWLRVSEQFF. The CDR3 bases are TGTGCCACCACCTGGTTACGGGTCTCTGAGCAGTTCTTC.

This clonotype came up many times. The gene calls are TRBV4-1 and TRBJ1-5; no clear D. In germline, CDR1 is MGHRA, CDR2 YSYEKL. The CDR3 length is 12 residues. V was cut by 0 bases and J by 9 bases, with 6 bases left in between. This CDR3 reads CASSQEAGPQHF. CDR3 DNA sequence: TGCGCCAGCAGCCAAGAGGCTGGGCCCCAGCATTTT.

This clonotype was observed a few times. V gene TRBV28 combines with J gene TRBJ2-3; 8 bases agree with TRBD1. J lost 1 base, V lost 10 bases, and 16 bases had no gene match. CDR3 length: 17 residues. CDR1 is MDHEN and CDR2 is SYDVKM in the germline V gene. The CDR3 reads CATNFPQGARGTDTQYF. CDR3 DNA: TGTGCCACCAACTTCCCGCAGGGGGCGCGGGGCACAGATACGCAGTATTTT.